What follows describes a single T cell receptor beta chain. One junction end does not reproduce the germline sequence, and a read error may be involved. The source of the sample is a study of blood T cells in healthy people across ages. The donors, healthy Caucasians from Russia, were aged 6 to 90. Looked up from germline, CDR1 is LGHDT and CDR2 is YNNKEL (reference sequence). The CDR3 runs 12 residues. The second PCR ran about 6 to 12 cycles with a sample-barcoded 5' primer and J-beta primers. All cDNA molecules were each tagged by a template-switch adaptor with 12 random nucleotides. The yield of each sample was at least 2.5 million CDR3-containing paired-end reads. From the 5' RACE reads, TCRdb called clonotypes with MiXCR, one entry per CDR3 protein. The sample has 600,000 or so distinct CDR3 sequences, about 30% seen once.

The material sequenced was blood. This TCR was sampled from an elderly woman in good health. The chain is built from TRBV3-1 and TRBJ2-3; unclear D gene. The CDR3 region is CAGSQDRDTQYF. The DNA of the CDR3 is TGTGCCGGCAGCCAAGATCGGGATACGCAGTATTTT.